This T cell receptor (beta chain) was sequenced for a study of human T cells and chemical hapten exposure. Study observations and caveats: Compared with pre-sensitization or healthy control sets, expanded TCRs clustered more.

A single record per CDR3 protein comes from TCRdb applying MiXCR to the RACE reads. The sample carries around 60,000 distinct CDR3 sequences, roughly 6.7% recorded once. This clonotype has more than one count but fewer than ten. The antigen remains unidentified. The sample's time point: pre-sensitization, week 0. Regarding treatment: therapeutic diphenylcyclopropenone sensitization with weekly scalp DPC. Each donor was an alopecia patient between 18 and 70 years of age who qualified for DPC. The CDR3 is made up of 15 amino acids. V shed 3 bases, J shed 3 bases, and the junction held 2 bases outside the gene matches. Looked up from germline, CDR1 is SGHRS and CDR2 is YFSETQ.

This specimen consisted of whole blood, obtained in connection with sensitization to the hapten diphenylcyclopropenone (DPC). This clonotype originated in a young woman with alopecia areata. Some clones in this sample may be carry-over from other donors' samples. The chain has TRBV5-1 and TRBJ2-4, with 11 bases aligning to TRBD1. CDR3 in DNA: TGCGCCAGCAGCTGGGGACAGGGGGTCAAAAACATTCAGTACTTC. Amino acids: CASSWGQGVKNIQYF.